This T cell receptor beta chain derives from a study of cytomegalovirus exposure and HLA in healthy donors. The CDR3 is made up of 17 amino acids. The V gene's germline CDR1 is MGHRA and CDR2 YSYEKL. Trimming left V 0 bases short and J 4 bases short, with 16 bases between. PCR involved 60 Vbeta and 13 Jbeta primers. Sequencing was performed with immunoSEQ multiplex PCR; in TCRdb, only in-frame clones are kept and a portion is missing. This table holds 110,000 or so clones, about 78% found once. The TCR sequence derives from a woman aged 25 to 39 in good health and CMV-seropositive. The material sequenced was PBMCs. The chain links TRBV4-1 to TRBJ1-5, with unresolved D. The CDR3 region has the DNA TGCGCCAGCAGCCAAGATCCTTGGGGAGGGCCAAATCAGCCCCAGCATTTT. This translates into CASSQDPWGGPNQPQHF.